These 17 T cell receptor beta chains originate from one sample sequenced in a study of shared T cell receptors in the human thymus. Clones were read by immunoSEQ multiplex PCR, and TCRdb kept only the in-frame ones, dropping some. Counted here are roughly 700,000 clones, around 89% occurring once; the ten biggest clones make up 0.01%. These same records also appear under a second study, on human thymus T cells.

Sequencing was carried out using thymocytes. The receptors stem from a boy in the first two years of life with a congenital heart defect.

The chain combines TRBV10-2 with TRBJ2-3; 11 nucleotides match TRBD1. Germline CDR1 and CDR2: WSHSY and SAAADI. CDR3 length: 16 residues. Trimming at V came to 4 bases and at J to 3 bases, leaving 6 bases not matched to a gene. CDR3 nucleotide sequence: TGCGCCAGCAGTGGGGACAGGGGGATCTGGACAGATACGCAGTATTTT. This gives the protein CASSGDRGIWTDTQYF.

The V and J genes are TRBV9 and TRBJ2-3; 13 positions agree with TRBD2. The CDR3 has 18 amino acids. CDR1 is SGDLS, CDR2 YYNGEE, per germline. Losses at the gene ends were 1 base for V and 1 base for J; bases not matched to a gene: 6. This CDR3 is CASSVSETSGRRTDTQYF. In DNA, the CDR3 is TGTGCCAGCAGCGTAAGCGAGACTAGCGGGAGGCGCACAGATACGCAGTATTTT.

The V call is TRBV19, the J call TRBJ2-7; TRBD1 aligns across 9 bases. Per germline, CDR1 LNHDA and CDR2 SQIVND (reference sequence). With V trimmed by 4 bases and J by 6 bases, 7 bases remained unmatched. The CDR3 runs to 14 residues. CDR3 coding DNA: TGTGCCAGTAGTACCGGGACAGGGTGGCGCGAGCAGTACTTC. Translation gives CASSTGTGWREQYF.

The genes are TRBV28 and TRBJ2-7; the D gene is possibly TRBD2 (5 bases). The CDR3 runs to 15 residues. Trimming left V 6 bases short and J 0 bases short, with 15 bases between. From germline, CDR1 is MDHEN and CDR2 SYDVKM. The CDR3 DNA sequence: TGTGCCAGCAGCCGGACTGATGCAGACTCCTACGAGCAGTACTTC. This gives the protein CASSRTDADSYEQYF. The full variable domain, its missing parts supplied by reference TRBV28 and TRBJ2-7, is DVKVTQSSRYLVKRTGEKVFLECVQDMDHENMFWYRQDPGLGLRLIYFSYDVKMKEKGDIPEGYSVSREKKERFSLILESASTNQTSMYLCASSRTDADSYEQYFGPGTRLTVT.

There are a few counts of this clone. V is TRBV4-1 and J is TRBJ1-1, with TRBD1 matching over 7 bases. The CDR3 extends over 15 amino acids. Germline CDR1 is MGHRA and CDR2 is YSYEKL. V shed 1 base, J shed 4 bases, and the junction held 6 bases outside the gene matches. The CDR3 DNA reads TGCGCCAGCAGCCAAGGCTGGGCAGGGGGCACTGAAGCTTTCTTT. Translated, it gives CASSQGWAGGTEAFF.

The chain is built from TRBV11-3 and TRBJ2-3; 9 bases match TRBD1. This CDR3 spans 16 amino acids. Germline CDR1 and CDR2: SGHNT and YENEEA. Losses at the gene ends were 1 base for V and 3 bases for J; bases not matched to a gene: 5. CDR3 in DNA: TGTGCCAGCAGCTTAGCCTCCGGGACAGGGACAGATACGCAGTATTTT. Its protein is CASSLASGTGTDTQYF.

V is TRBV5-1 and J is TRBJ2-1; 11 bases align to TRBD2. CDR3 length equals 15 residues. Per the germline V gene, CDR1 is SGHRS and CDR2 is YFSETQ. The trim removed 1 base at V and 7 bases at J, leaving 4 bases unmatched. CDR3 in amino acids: CASSLRTSGLNEQFF. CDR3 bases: TGCGCCAGCAGCTTGCGGACTAGCGGGTTAAATGAGCAGTTCTTC. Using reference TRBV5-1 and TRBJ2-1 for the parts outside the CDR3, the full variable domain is KAGVTQTPRYLIKTRGQQVTLSCSPISGHRSVSWYQQTPGQGLQFLFEYFSETQRNKGNFPGRFSGRQFSNSRSEMNVSTLELGDSALYLCASSLRTSGLNEQFFGPGTRLTVL.

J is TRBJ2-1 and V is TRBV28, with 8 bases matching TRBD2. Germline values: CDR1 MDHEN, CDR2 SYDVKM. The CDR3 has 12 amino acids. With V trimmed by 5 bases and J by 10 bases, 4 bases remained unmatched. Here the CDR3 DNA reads TGTGCCAGCAGTGAATTAGCGGGAGAGCAGTTCTTC. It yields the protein CASSELAGEQFF.

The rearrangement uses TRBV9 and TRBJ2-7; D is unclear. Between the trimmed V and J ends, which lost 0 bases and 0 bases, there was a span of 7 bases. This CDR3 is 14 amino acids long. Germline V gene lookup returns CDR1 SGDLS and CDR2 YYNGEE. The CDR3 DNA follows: TGTGCCAGCAGCGTAGGAGGCCTCTCCTACGAGCAGTACTTC. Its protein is CASSVGGLSYEQYF.

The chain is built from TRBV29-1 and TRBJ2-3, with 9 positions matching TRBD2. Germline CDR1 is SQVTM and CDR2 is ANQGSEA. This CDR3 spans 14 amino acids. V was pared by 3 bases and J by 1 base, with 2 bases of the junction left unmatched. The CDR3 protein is CSVERTSGTDTQYF. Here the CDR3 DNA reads TGCAGCGTTGAGAGGACTAGCGGCACAGATACGCAGTATTTT.

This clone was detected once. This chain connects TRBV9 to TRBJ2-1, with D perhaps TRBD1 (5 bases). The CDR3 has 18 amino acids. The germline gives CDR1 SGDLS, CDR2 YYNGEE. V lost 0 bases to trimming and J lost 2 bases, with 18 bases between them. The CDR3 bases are TGTGCCAGCAGCGTAGATAAAGGGGCCGGCGACACCTACAATGAGCAGTTCTTC. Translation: CASSVDKGAGDTYNEQFF. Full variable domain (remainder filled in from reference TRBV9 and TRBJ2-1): DSGVTQTPKHLITATGQRVTLRCSPRSGDLSVYWYQQSLDQGLQFLIQYYNGEERAKGNILERFSAQQFPDLHSELNLSSLELGDSALYFCASSVDKGAGDTYNEQFFGPGTRLTVL.

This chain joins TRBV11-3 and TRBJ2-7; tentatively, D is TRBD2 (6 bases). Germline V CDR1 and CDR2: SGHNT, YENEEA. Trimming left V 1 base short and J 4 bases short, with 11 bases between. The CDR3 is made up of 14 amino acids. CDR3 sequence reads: CASSLVGSGYEQYF. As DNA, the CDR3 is TGTGCCAGCAGCTTAGTCGGGAGCGGGTACGAGCAGTACTTC. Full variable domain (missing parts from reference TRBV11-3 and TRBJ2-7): EAGVVQSPRYKIIEKKQPVAFWCNPISGHNTLYWYLQNLGQGPELLIRYENEEAVDDSQLPKDRFSAERLKGVDSTLKIQPAELGDSAVYLCASSLVGSGYEQYFGPGTRLTVT.

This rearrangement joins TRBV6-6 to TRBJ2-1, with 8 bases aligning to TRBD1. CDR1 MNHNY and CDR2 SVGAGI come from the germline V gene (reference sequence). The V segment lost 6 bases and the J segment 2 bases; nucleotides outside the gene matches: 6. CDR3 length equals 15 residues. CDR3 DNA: TGTGCCAGCAGCCCCGGGACAGGACCCTACAATGAGCAGTTCTTC. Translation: CASSPGTGPYNEQFF.

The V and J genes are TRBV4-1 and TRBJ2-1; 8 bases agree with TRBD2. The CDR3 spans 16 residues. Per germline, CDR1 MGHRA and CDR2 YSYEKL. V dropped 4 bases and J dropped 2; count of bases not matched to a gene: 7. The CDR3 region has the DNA TGCGCCAGCAGCCTCTCGGGCGGGAGGCCCTACAATGAGCAGTTCTTC. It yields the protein CASSLSGGRPYNEQFF.

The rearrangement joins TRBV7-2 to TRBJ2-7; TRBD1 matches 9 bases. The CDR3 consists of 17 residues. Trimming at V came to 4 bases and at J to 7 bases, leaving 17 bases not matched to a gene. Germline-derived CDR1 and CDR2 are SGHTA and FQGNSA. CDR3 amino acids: CASSSSRTGAPRGEQYF. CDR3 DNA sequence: TGTGCCAGCAGCTCCTCTCGGACAGGGGCGCCCCGCGGGGAGCAGTACTTC.

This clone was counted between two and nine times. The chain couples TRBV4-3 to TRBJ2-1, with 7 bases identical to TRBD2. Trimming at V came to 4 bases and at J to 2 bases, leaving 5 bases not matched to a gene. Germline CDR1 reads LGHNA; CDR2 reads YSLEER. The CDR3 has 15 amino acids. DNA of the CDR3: TGCGCCAGCAGCCGTGGGGGGGAGGCCTACAATGAGCAGTTCTTC. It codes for CASSRGGEAYNEQFF.

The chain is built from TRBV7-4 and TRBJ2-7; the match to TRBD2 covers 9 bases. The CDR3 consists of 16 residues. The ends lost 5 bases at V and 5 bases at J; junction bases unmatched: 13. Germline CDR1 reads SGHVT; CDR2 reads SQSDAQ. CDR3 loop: CASSPRRAGGPDEQYF. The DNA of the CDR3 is TGTGCCAGCAGCCCAAGGAGGGCGGGAGGGCCCGACGAGCAGTACTTC.